The rows below give T cell receptor beta chains drawn from one sample of a study of cytomegalovirus exposure and HLA in healthy donors. The data were produced by immunoSEQ multiplex PCR, yet TCRdb's version contains in-frame clones alone and is incomplete. The sample includes about 120,000 clones, around 60% of them seen just once. The sequenced material came from PBMCs. These TCRs come from a man between 40 and 49 years old in good health and CMV-seropositive. Both conserved end residues are part of each CDR3. D genes are given only for firm matches. A clone size is listed for some rows: how often the clone was seen (once, few, many), or a class if it is expanded.

J gene	D gene	V gene	clone size	CDR3 DNA	CDR3 protein
TRBJ2-1	-	TRBV1	few	TGCACCAGCAGCCAAAATAAAGCGGGGCCATACAATGAGCAGTTCTTC	CTSSQNKAGPYNEQFF
TRBJ2-7	-	TRBV7-7	-	TGTGCCAGCAGCTTAGGACACGGAGGGGCCTACGAGCAGTACTTC	CASSLGHGGAYEQYF
TRBJ2-7	-	TRBV7-2	few	TGTGCCAGCAGCTTAGCGGGACACACCTACGAGCAGTACTTC	CASSLAGHTYEQYF
TRBJ1-3	TRBD1	TRBV2	-	TGTGCCAGCAGTGACGGGACAGTCTCTGGAAACACCATATATTTT	CASSDGTVSGNTIYF
TRBJ2-2	TRBD2	TRBV4-2	once	TGTGCCAGCAGCCAAGACCCCTCTTTTGCGGGAGTCGCCGGGGAGCTGTTTTTT	CASSQDPSFAGVAGELFF
TRBJ1-3	-	TRBV7-9	few	TGTGCCAGCAGCTTTCGAGGTGGAAACACCATATATTTT	CASSFRGGNTIYF
TRBJ2-7	TRBD1	TRBV7-7	-	TGTGCTAGCAGCTTTGGGACAGGGCCTCCCTACGAGCAGTACTTC	CASSFGTGPPYEQYF
TRBJ2-1	-	TRBV2	few	TGTGCCAGCAGTGAACAGTACAATGAGCAGTTCTTC	CASSEQYNEQFF
TRBJ2-7	-	TRBV28	-	TGTGCCAGCAGTTCCACAGGGTACTCCTACGAGCAGTACTTC	CASSSTGYSYEQYF
TRBJ2-6	TRBD1	TRBV7-3	-	TGTGCCAGCAGCCCTAACCCTTTGGGACAGGTCCCATCTGGGGCCAACGTCCTGACTTTC	CASSPNPLGQVPSGANVLTF
TRBJ1-2	TRBD1	TRBV28	few	TGTGCCAGCATCCCGGGGGGACAGGGGGCTGGCTACACCTTC	CASIPGGQGAGYTF
TRBJ2-7	TRBD1	TRBV6-1	-	TGTGCCAGCAGTGTTTCGGGACAGGGGACCGAGCAGTACTTC	CASSVSGQGTEQYF
TRBJ1-4	-	TRBV2	few	TGTGCCAGCAGTGAGAGCCCCCTTAATGAAAAACTGTTTTTT	CASSESPLNEKLFF
TRBJ1-5	-	TRBV18	-	TGTGCCAGCTCTACCACAGGGTGGGATCAGCCCCAGCATTTT	CASSTTGWDQPQHF
TRBJ1-2	TRBD1	TRBV5-1	-	TGCGCCAGCAGCGCACCGGGACAGGCGCCTGCAGGCTACACCTTC	CASSAPGQAPAGYTF
TRBJ1-2	-	TRBV6-5	-	TGTGCCAGCAGTTACTCGAGTCGCTATGGCTACACCTTC	CASSYSSRYGYTF
TRBJ1-6	-	TRBV9	-	TGTGCCAGCAGCGTAGCTCCCGGGGGTTCACCCCTCCACTTT	CASSVAPGGSPLHF
TRBJ2-2	-	TRBV5-4	-	TGTGCCAGCAGGGAAGGACTAGGGGGAACCGGGGAGCTGTTTTTT	CASREGLGGTGELFF
TRBJ2-7	-	TRBV7-2	-	TGTGCCACCTCGCGGGGCAGGGGGACCGCCTACGAGCAGTACTTC	CATSRGRGTAYEQYF
TRBJ2-7	TRBD1	TRBV6-5	-	TGTGCCAGCAGTTACTCGGGACAGGACCCCTACGAGCAGTACTTC	CASSYSGQDPYEQYF
TRBJ2-7	TRBD1	TRBV4-2	-	TGTGCCAGCAGCCACGGACAGGGGTCCTACGAGCAGTACTTC	CASSHGQGSYEQYF
TRBJ2-5	-	TRBV6-5	few	TGTGCCAGCAGTTACTCGGCAGGCAGGAAAGAGACCCAGTACTTC	CASSYSAGRKETQYF
TRBJ2-1	TRBD2	TRBV9	few	TGTGCCAGCAGCGTAGAACGGGGGGTTCTGTACAATGAGCAGTTCTTC	CASSVERGVLYNEQFF
TRBJ1-6	-	TRBV2	-	TGTGCCAGCAGTGGCCAGTATAATTCACCCCTCCACTTT	CASSGQYNSPLHF
TRBJ2-1	TRBD2	TRBV5-1	-	TGCGCCAGCAGCCTCTGGACTAGCGTTGAGCAGTTCTTC	CASSLWTSVEQFF
TRBJ1-1	-	TRBV5-1	-	TGCGCCAGCAGCTTGGGACAGGTTCACACTGAAGCTTTCTTT	CASSLGQVHTEAFF
TRBJ2-1	-	TRBV7-9	few	TGTGCCAGCAACGAGGGTCCCCGGTACTACAATGAGCAGTTCTTC	CASNEGPRYYNEQFF
TRBJ1-1	-	TRBV19	few	TGTGCCAGTACTCCGGGGGAGGTGAACACTGAAGCTTTCTTT	CASTPGEVNTEAFF
TRBJ2-2	-	TRBV6-4	-	TGTGCCAGCAGACAGGGTGGGGACACCGGGGAGCTGTTTTTT	CASRQGGDTGELFF
TRBJ1-3	-	TRBV18	few	TGTGCCAGCTCATCTAACCACGGGGAAGGCTATTTT	CASSSNHGEGYF
TRBJ2-1	TRBD2	TRBV7-9	-	TGTGCCAGCAGCTTACCCCCTAGACTAGCGGGGAAGGGGGATGAGCAGTTCTTC	CASSLPPRLAGKGDEQFF
TRBJ2-7	TRBD1	TRBV11-2	-	TGTGCCAGCAGCTTAGCCCGACAGGGGTTTCTGTACTTC	CASSLARQGFLYF
TRBJ2-2	TRBD1	TRBV4-1	-	TGCGCCAGCAGCCACCCACCGGACAGGTCCGGCACCGGGGAGCTGTTTTTT	CASSHPPDRSGTGELFF